The count of the clone carrying this T cell receptor (beta chain) is one. No antigen is known for it. This entry belongs to a study of T cells in tuberculosis. About the study: CD1B tetramers identified T cells specific for mycobacterial lipid GMM. General study findings and limits: Selection depended on which cryopreserved specimens were available.

Between the trimmed V and J ends, which lost 0 bases and 6 bases, there was a span of 12 bases. Germline lookup yields CDR1 MGHRA and CDR2 YSYEKL. This CDR3 region has 14 residues. The repertoire was sequenced with immunoSEQ multiplex PCR; TCRdb's copy has only in-frame clones and lacks some. Here the sample spans 25,000 to 35,000 clones, just under 97% being singletons. Unsorted cryopreserved PBMC were sequenced, averaging roughly 100,000 T cells per clinical donor. The sequenced sample was PBMCs. The sequence came from a donor between 10 and 35 years old with latent tuberculosis or without tuberculosis infection. The V gene is TRBV4-1, the J gene TRBJ2-7, with D possibly being TRBD2 (5 bases). DNA of the CDR3: TGCGCCAGCAGCCAAGATGACGGAGGACGCGAGCAGTACTTC. Translation: CASSQDDGGREQYF.